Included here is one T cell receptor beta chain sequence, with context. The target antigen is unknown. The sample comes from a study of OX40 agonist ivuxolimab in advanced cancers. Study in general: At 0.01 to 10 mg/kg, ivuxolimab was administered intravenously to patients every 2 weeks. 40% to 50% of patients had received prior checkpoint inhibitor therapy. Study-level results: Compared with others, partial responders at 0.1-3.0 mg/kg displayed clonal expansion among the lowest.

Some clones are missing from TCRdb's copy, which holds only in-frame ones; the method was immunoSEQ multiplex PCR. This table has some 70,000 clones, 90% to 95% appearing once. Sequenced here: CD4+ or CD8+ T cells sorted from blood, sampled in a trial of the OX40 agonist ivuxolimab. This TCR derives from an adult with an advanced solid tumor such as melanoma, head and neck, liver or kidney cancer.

The CDR3 DNA reads TGTGCCAGCAGCTTGTATGGGGGAGGGTACGAGCAGTACTTC. Residues: CASSLYGGGYEQYF. The chain recombines TRBV5-4 with TRBJ2-7; 7 bases match TRBD2. V shed 1 base and J 4 bases; nucleotides not matched to a gene: 5. The length of the CDR3 is 14 residues. In germline, CDR1 is SGHNT, CDR2 YYREEE (reference sequence).